This entry lists 9 T cell receptor beta chains sequenced from one sample in a study of cytomegalovirus exposure and HLA in healthy donors. The PCR ran on 60 Vbeta and 13 Jbeta primers. Libraries were prepared by immunoSEQ multiplex PCR; TCRdb keeps only in-frame clonotypes and omits some of them. The sample lists about 250,000 clones, just over 70% occurring once. Material: PBMCs. Every receptor here comes from a female donor in good health and CMV-seronegative.

The CDR3 sequence is CASSLGQVGTQYF. DNA for the CDR3: TGCGCCAGCAGCTTGGGCCAAGTCGGGACCCAGTACTTC. This chain links TRBV5-1 with TRBJ2-5; the D is unclear. This CDR3 comprises 13 residues. Germline CDR1 SGHRS, CDR2 YFSETQ. Trimming cost V 0 bases and J 7 bases, with 10 bases left between them.

This rearrangement joins TRBV7-9 to TRBJ2-6; tentative D call: TRBD1 (6 bases). Germline CDR1 reads SEHNR; CDR2 reads FQNEAQ (reference sequence). V shed 3 bases and J shed 2 bases, with 8 bases lying between them. This CDR3 has 15 amino acids. The CDR3 DNA reads as TGTGCCAGCAGCTTTGCAGGGGCTGGGGCCAACGTCCTGACTTTC. Translation gives CASSFAGAGANVLTF.

This clone was seen a few times. A junction end diverges from the germline sequence, so it may reflect a read error. The chain combines TRBV4-1 with TRBJ1-1; 11 bases match TRBD1. Germline V gene data show CDR1 as MGHRA and CDR2 as YSYEKL. This CDR3 comprises 15 residues. This CDR3 reads CASSQQRTGGPEAFF. The CDR3 DNA reads as TGTGCCAGCAGCCAACAGAGGACAGGGGGCCCTGAAGCTTTCTTT.

The chain couples TRBV28 to TRBJ1-1; TRBD1 is a possible D gene (6 bases). The V gene's germline CDR1 is MDHEN and CDR2 SYDVKM. The V and J ends lost 3 bases and 0 bases respectively, with 11 bases between them. The CDR3 runs 15 residues. This CDR3 is CASSFRGGVNTEAFF. For the CDR3, the DNA is TGTGCCAGCAGTTTCAGGGGAGGGGTGAACACTGAAGCTTTCTTT.

J is TRBJ2-5 and V is TRBV9; D perhaps matches TRBD2 (5 bases). The J call is doubtful: the DNA matches TRBJ2-7 better. Germline V gene lookup returns CDR1 SGDLS and CDR2 YYNGEE. This CDR3 has 14 amino acids. The CDR3 protein is CASSITGNSYEQYF. In DNA form, the CDR3 reads TGTGCCAGCAGCATAACGGGAAACTCCTACGAGCAGTACTTC.

This chain uses TRBV30 with TRBJ2-2; D might be TRBD1 (5 bases). The V and J ends lost 2 bases and 0 bases respectively, with 13 bases between them. The CDR3 runs to 16 residues. The germline V gene has CDR1 GTSNPN and CDR2 SVGIG (reference sequence). The CDR3 loop reads CAWSPGARPNTGELFF. The CDR3 nucleotides read TGTGCCTGGAGTCCTGGGGCCCGTCCGAACACCGGGGAGCTGTTTTTT.

J is TRBJ2-2 and V is TRBV28; D remains unclear. V was clipped by 5 bases and J by 1 base, with 5 bases between them. Germline V CDR1 and CDR2: MDHEN, SYDVKM. This CDR3 region has 13 residues. This chain's CDR3 is CASSVRNTGELFF. The CDR3 DNA reads as TGTGCCAGCAGTGTCCGGAACACCGGGGAGCTGTTTTTT. Combining the CDR3 with reference TRBV28 and TRBJ2-2 gives the whole variable domain DVKVTQSSRYLVKRTGEKVFLECVQDMDHENMFWYRQDPGLGLRLIYFSYDVKMKEKGDIPEGYSVSREKKERFSLILESASTNQTSMYLCASSVRNTGELFFGEGSRLTVL.

The chain employs TRBV21-1 and TRBJ2-1; the D segment call TRBD2 is taken from the table without a DNA check. TRBV21-1 is labeled a pseudogene. The CDR3 is 15 amino acids. CDR3 bases: TGTGCCAGCAGCAAAGGCCCCGAGGGTTTAAATGAGCAGTTCTTC. Protein: CASSKGPEGLNEQFF.

The rearrangement uses TRBV9 and TRBJ1-2, with D hard to call. The CDR3 is made up of 14 amino acids. Germline CDR1 and CDR2: SGDLS and YYNGEE. Trimming left V 0 bases short and J 4 bases short, with 10 bases between. The CDR3, as DNA: TGTGCCAGCAGCGTAGATTGGCAGGCCTATGGCTACACCTTC. It specifies CASSVDWQAYGYTF.